Shown below are 23 T cell receptor beta chains from a single sample sequenced in a study of blood T cell repertoires in COVID-19. The method was immunoSEQ multiplex PCR; TCRdb's version includes in-frame clones alone and lacks a portion of them. Of some 190,000 clones listed, roughly 87% are singletons. Sequencing used peripheral blood. These receptor sequences come from a woman aged 55 to 70 with COVID-19, enrolled during active disease.

Comments on this clone: Other DNA sequences within the sample encode an identical CDR3. The CDR3 nucleotides read TGTGCCAGCAGTCCGACAGGAGACTATGGCTACACCTTC. It specifies CASSPTGDYGYTF. This chain connects TRBV3-1 (or the pseudogene TRBV3-2) to TRBJ1-2; possible D gene TRBD1, 6 bases. This CDR3 region has 13 residues. The V gene's germline CDR1 is LGHDT and CDR2 YNNKEL (reference sequence). V was trimmed by 6 bases and J by 3 bases, leaving 11 bases between them.

The table lists this clone with a count of one. The CDR3 reads CASSQAGQLSHEQFF. CDR3 in DNA: TGTGCCAGCAGCCAGGCGGGACAGCTCTCTCATGAGCAGTTCTTC. V gene TRBV7-9 combines with J gene TRBJ2-1, with a possible D match to TRBD1 (7 bases). The CDR3 runs 15 residues. V was shortened by 5 bases and J by 8 bases, with 19 bases between the two germline ends. The germline V gene encodes CDR1 SEHNR and CDR2 FQNEAQ (reference sequence).

This clone came up a few times. V gene TRBV5-8 combines with J gene TRBJ2-1, with 11 bases fitting TRBD2. CDR1 SGHTS and CDR2 YDEGEE come from the germline V gene. The CDR3 loop spans 15 amino acids. Unmatched junction bases numbered 4, after V lost 2 bases and J lost 6 bases. The CDR3 loop reads CASSFTSGSLNEQFF. CDR3 bases: TGTGCCAGCAGCTTTACTAGCGGGAGCCTCAATGAGCAGTTCTTC. Full variable domain (missing parts from reference TRBV5-8 and TRBJ2-1): EAGVTQSPTHLIKTRGQQATLRCSPISGHTSVYWYQQALGLGLQFLLWYDEGEERNRGNFPPRFSGRQFPNYSSELNVNALELEDSALYLCASSFTSGSLNEQFFGPGTRLTVL.

CDR3 nucleotide sequence: TGTGCCAGCAGCCAGACAGAGAACACTGAAGCTTTCTTT. As protein: CASSQTENTEAFF. V usage is TRBV7-2 and J usage is TRBJ1-1; possibly TRBD1 for D (5 bases). This CDR3 contains 13 residues. Germline values: CDR1 SGHTA, CDR2 FQGNSA. V was clipped by 5 bases and J by 1 base, with 8 bases between them.

Here the CDR3 reads CASSLGRRGRVWLDTF. CDR3 DNA: TGTGCCAGCAGCTTAGGTAGAAGGGGGCGCGTCTGGTTGGACACCTTC. V is TRBV7-9 and J is TRBJ1-2, with TRBD1 matching 7 bases. The germline CDR1 and CDR2 sequences are SEHNR and FQNEAQ (reference sequence). V dropped 1 base and J dropped 12; count of bases not matched to a gene: 17. The CDR3 loop spans 16 amino acids.

This clone was detected once. The V gene is TRBV20-1, the J gene TRBJ1-4; D is undetermined. This CDR3 region has 11 residues. Germline CDR1 DFQATT, CDR2 SNEGSKA (reference sequence). V was shortened by 6 bases and J by 4 bases, with 6 bases between the two germline ends. The CDR3: CSAISNEKLFF. CDR3 nucleotides: TGCAGTGCAATCAGTAATGAAAAACTGTTTTTT.

The CDR3 DNA reads TGTGCCTGGAAAAATGCGGGACAGGGAAAACCCCTCCACTTT. Translation: CAWKNAGQGKPLHF. J is TRBJ1-6 and V is TRBV30; 9 positions agree with TRBD1. The CDR3 length is 14 residues. CDR1 and CDR2 (germline): GTSNPN, SVGIG (reference sequence). Trimming removed 4 bases from V and 12 bases from J; junction bases left unmatched: 10.

J is TRBJ1-5 and V is TRBV6-2 or TRBV6-3; tentative D call: TRBD1 (6 bases). V lost 0 bases and J lost 0, with 9 bases in between. The CDR3 length is 16 residues. Germline CDR1 reads MNHEY; CDR2 reads SVGEGT. The CDR3 DNA sequence: TGTGCCAGCAGTTACTCGGGGGCGGATAGCAATCAGCCCCAGCATTTT. Translation gives CASSYSGADSNQPQHF.

The rearrangement uses TRBV15 and TRBJ1-2, with D perhaps TRBD1 (5 bases). V was shortened by 1 base and J by 10 bases, with 13 bases between the two germline ends. Germline V gives CDR1 LNHNV, CDR2 YYDKDF (reference sequence). The CDR3 has 13 residues. For the CDR3, the DNA is TGTGCCACCAGCAGAGCCGCAGGGACTGACTACACCTTC. Translated: CATSRAAGTDYTF. Based on the CDR3 plus reference TRBV15 and TRBJ1-2, the full variable domain is DAMVIQNPRYQVTQFGKPVTLSCSQTLNHNVMYWYQQKSSQAPKLLFHYYDKDFNNEADTPDNFQSRRPNTSFCFLDIRSPGLGDTAMYLCATSRAAGTDYTFGSGTRLTVV.

The sample holds a few counts of this clone. This rearrangement joins TRBV9 to TRBJ2-6; the D gene is possibly TRBD2 (6 bases). With 4 bases removed from V and 2 bases from J, the gap between germline ends came to 7 bases. CDR1 and CDR2 (germline): SGDLS, YYNGEE. This CDR3 is 14 amino acids long. CDR3 loop: CASSSGAGANVLTF. The DNA of the CDR3 is TGTGCCAGCAGCTCGGGGGCTGGGGCCAACGTCCTGACTTTC.

This rearrangement joins TRBV6-1 to TRBJ2-7; tentative D call: TRBD2 (5 bases). Per the germline V gene, CDR1 is MNHNS and CDR2 is SASEGT. The CDR3 has 17 amino acids. The V end lost 3 bases, the J end lost 2 bases, and 20 bases lay between the germline ends. The CDR3 sequence: CASSDLAPLDVAYEQYV. The CDR3 DNA is TGTGCCAGCAGTGACCTAGCCCCTTTGGACGTTGCCTACGAGCAGTACGTC.

V usage is TRBV7-5 and J usage is TRBJ1-2; the DNA was not used to check the table's D call, TRBD1. TRBV7-5 is labeled a pseudogene. The CDR3 loop spans 15 amino acids. The CDR3 coding sequence is TGTGCCAGAAGCTTAGAGTACAGGACGGAAGGGGGCTACACCTTC. Translation gives CARSLEYRTEGGYTF.

The rearrangement uses TRBV19 and TRBJ1-1; TRBD1 is a possible D gene (5 bases). The V gene lost 6 bases and the J gene lost 8 bases, with 13 bases spanning the gap. The CDR3 is 12 amino acids. CDR1 and CDR2 (germline): LNHDA, SQIVND (reference sequence). This chain's CDR3 is CASRSPGSEAFF. CDR3 sequence (DNA): TGTGCCAGTAGAAGCCCAGGGTCAGAAGCTTTCTTT.

This chain uses TRBV9 with TRBJ1-1; possibly TRBD1 for D (5 bases). The ends were cut back, 5 bases at V and 0 bases at J, with 8 bases in the middle. The CDR3 contains 13 residues. Per the germline V gene, CDR1 is SGDLS and CDR2 is YYNGEE. The CDR3 region is CASSQTVNTEAFF. CDR3 sequence (DNA): TGTGCCAGCAGTCAGACAGTGAACACTGAAGCTTTCTTT.

The V and J genes are TRBV28 and TRBJ1-2, with 7 bases identical to TRBD1. With 5 bases clipped from V and 4 bases from J, the junction kept 16 bases outside the gene matches. Looked up from germline, CDR1 is MDHEN and CDR2 is SYDVKM. The CDR3 contains 17 residues. The CDR3: CASSPVLGQGGRYGYTF. CDR3 DNA: TGTGCCAGCAGTCCTGTTCTAGGTCAGGGGGGACGCTATGGCTACACCTTC.

A single count supports this clone. The V gene is TRBV5-8, the J gene TRBJ1-6; possibly TRBD1 for D (5 bases). Germline loops: CDR1 SGHTS, CDR2 YDEGEE. V gave up 4 bases and J gave up 8 bases, with 16 bases separating them. The CDR3 sequence is 15 residues long. The CDR3 region has the DNA TGTGCCAGCAGCCTGTTACGAGGCAGGGATTCACCCCTCCACTTT. Translation gives CASSLLRGRDSPLHF.

This chain uses TRBV19 with TRBJ1-5; D not resolved. Germline loops: CDR1 LNHDA, CDR2 SQIVND (reference sequence). This CDR3 has 14 amino acids. Trimming shortened V by 1 base and J by 4 bases, and 8 bases separated the two germline ends. This CDR3 is CASSIGRGNQPQHF. In nucleotides, the CDR3 is TGTGCCAGTAGTATAGGACGGGGAAATCAGCCCCAGCATTTT.

V and J are TRBV19 and TRBJ2-7, with D maybe TRBD1 (6 bases). Trimming pared 4 bases from V and 0 bases from J, leaving 10 bases between. This CDR3 has 14 residues. Germline values: CDR1 LNHDA, CDR2 SQIVND (reference sequence). In DNA, the CDR3 is TGTGCCAGTAGTACCCAACAGGGCTCCTACGAGCAGTACTTC. Protein product: CASSTQQGSYEQYF. The variable domain in full, with the rest retrieved from reference TRBV19 and TRBJ2-7, is DGGITQSPKYLFRKEGQNVTLSCEQNLNHDAMYWYRQDPGQGLRLIYYSQIVNDFQKGDIAEGYSVSREKKESFPLTVTSAQKNPTAFYLCASSTQQGSYEQYFGPGTRLTVT.

V usage is TRBV7-2 and J usage is TRBJ2-2, with D maybe TRBD2 (5 bases). CDR1 is SGHTA and CDR2 is FQGNSA in the germline V gene. The CDR3 has 11 amino acids. The V end was cut by 5 bases, the J end by 8 bases, with 6 bases between. CDR3 DNA sequence: TGTGCCAGCAGCCGGGAAGGGGAGCTGTTTTTT. The encoded protein is CASSREGELFF.

In its sample, this clone was seen a few times. The V and J genes are TRBV28 and TRBJ1-2; D is uncertain. Germline V gives CDR1 MDHEN, CDR2 SYDVKM. There are 14 residues in the CDR3. Trimming left V 6 bases short and J 8 bases short, with 19 bases between. CDR3 residues: CASRDFDQASGYTF. CDR3 nucleotides: TGTGCCAGCAGGGATTTTGACCAGGCCTCCGGCTACACCTTC.

V usage is TRBV6-6 and J usage is TRBJ2-3; possible D gene TRBD1, 8 bases. The V gene lost 2 bases and the J gene lost 3 bases, with 15 bases spanning the gap. This CDR3 is built from 16 residues. Germline CDR1 reads MNHNY; CDR2 reads SVGAGI (reference sequence). The CDR3 spells CASSYPKQGGTDTQYF. The CDR3 region has the DNA TGTGCCAGCAGTTACCCTAAACAGGGGGGGACAGATACGCAGTATTTT.

J is TRBJ2-2 and V is TRBV7-9, with 14 bases that match TRBD2. CDR1 SEHNR and CDR2 FQNEAQ come from the germline V gene (reference sequence). The CDR3 runs 17 residues. Trimming took 4 bases from V and 5 from J; bases not matched to a gene: 6. The CDR3: CASSSGLAGVKTGELFF. The CDR3 DNA reads TGTGCCAGCAGCTCGGGACTAGCGGGAGTCAAGACCGGGGAGCTGTTTTTT.

In this sample, this clone turned up a few times. This chain uses TRBV5-4 with TRBJ2-7; 8 positions match TRBD2. Germline lookup yields CDR1 SGHNT and CDR2 YYREEE (reference sequence). The CDR3 extends over 15 amino acids. V lost 2 bases, J lost 5 bases, and 9 bases stayed unmatched. CDR3 DNA sequence: TGTGCCAGCAGCTTAGCGGGAGCCCTCAGAAACGAGCAGTACTTC. Amino acid sequence: CASSLAGALRNEQYF.